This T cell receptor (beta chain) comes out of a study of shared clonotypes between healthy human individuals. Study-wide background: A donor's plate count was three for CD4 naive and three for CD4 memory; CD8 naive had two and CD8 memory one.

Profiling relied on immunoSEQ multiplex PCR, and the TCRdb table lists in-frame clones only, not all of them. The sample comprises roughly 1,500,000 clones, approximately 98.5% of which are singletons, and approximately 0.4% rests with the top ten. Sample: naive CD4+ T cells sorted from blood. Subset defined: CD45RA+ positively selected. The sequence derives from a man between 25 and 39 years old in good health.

CDR3 sequence: CASSLYLGLPYEQYF. In nucleotides, the CDR3 is TGTGCCAGCAGTTTATACCTGGGATTGCCCTACGAGCAGTACTTC. The V call is TRBV27, the J call TRBJ2-7; D ambiguous. Per the germline V gene, CDR1 is MNHEY and CDR2 is SMNVEV (reference sequence). The CDR3 has 15 residues. The germline V and J ends were trimmed by 1 base and 2 bases, with 12 bases remaining between them.